The 18 T cell receptor beta chains presented below share a single source sample, sequenced in a study of CD8 T cells in Susac syndrome. RNA amounts of about 0.5 to 1 ug underwent reverse transcription with random hexamers. TCRdb re-called the immunoSEQ multiplex PCR reads through MiXCR, storing one row per CDR3 protein. The sample holds roughly 80,000 distinct CDR3 sequences, 85% to 95% seen once. Specimen: CD8+ T cells from PBMCs. These TCRs come from a human donor in good health.

As DNA, the CDR3 is TGTGCCAGCAGTTTAAAAATTGGGAGCGGGAGGCGCAATGAGCAGTTCTTC. It codes for CASSLKIGSGRRNEQFF. The chain has TRBV28 and TRBJ2-1; 9 nucleotides line up with TRBD2. The CDR3 totals 17 residues. Germline V gives CDR1 MDHEN, CDR2 SYDVKM. V gave up 2 bases and J gave up 6 bases; unmatched junction bases: 11.

This chain uses TRBV4-3 with TRBJ2-2; TRBD1 aligns across 8 bases. The CDR3 totals 17 residues. The J segment lost 5 bases and the V segment lost 2 bases, leaving 10 bases of the junction unmatched. CDR1 and CDR2 from the germline V gene are LGHNA and YSLEER. CDR3 bases: TGCGCCAGCAGCCAACTAGGACAGGGTGGAAAGACCGGGGAGCTGTTTTTT. Translating gives CASSQLGQGGKTGELFF.

This clonotype was detected once. This rearrangement joins TRBV12-5 to TRBJ2-3; D gene ambiguous. The V end lost 1 base, the J end lost 0 bases, and 5 bases lay between the germline ends. Germline V gene lookup returns CDR1 LGHNT and CDR2 FRNRAP. The CDR3 totals 14 residues. CDR3 amino acids: CASGLGLSTDTQYF. CDR3 DNA: TGTGCTAGTGGTTTGGGGCTAAGCACAGATACGCAGTATTTT.

The chain couples TRBV28 to TRBJ1-1; D is unresolved. The V gene lost 7 bases and the J gene lost 0 bases, with 15 bases spanning the gap. Per germline, CDR1 MDHEN and CDR2 SYDVKM. The length of the CDR3 is 15 residues. This CDR3 is CASTKAKTLNTEAFF. The CDR3 DNA reads TGTGCCAGCACCAAAGCCAAGACACTGAACACTGAAGCTTTCTTT.

The chain links TRBV20-1 to TRBJ2-3; D may be TRBD1 (5 bases). V was pared by 3 bases and J by 7 bases, with 14 bases between. The CDR3 covers 13 residues. Germline V CDR1 and CDR2: DFQATT, SNEGSKA (reference sequence). CDR3 amino acids: CSARGRQGYTQYF. CDR3 nucleotide sequence: TGCAGTGCTAGGGGGCGGCAAGGATATACGCAGTATTTT.

The chain carries TRBV15 and TRBJ2-5; D is undetermined. This CDR3 contains 11 residues. V lost 1 base, J lost 9 bases, and 6 bases lay in between. Germline V gene sequence: CDR1 LNHNV, CDR2 YYDKDF (reference sequence). CDR3 loop: CATSRGKSQYF. Written as DNA, the CDR3 is TGTGCCACCAGCAGAGGGAAGTCCCAGTACTTC.

The CDR3 sequence is CASSQSRDMVYGYTF. CDR3 sequence (DNA): TGTGCCAGCAGCCAAAGCCGGGACATGGTCTATGGCTACACCTTC. This sequence joins TRBV4-2 and TRBJ1-2; perhaps TRBD1 as D (6 bases). From germline, CDR1 is LGHNA and CDR2 YNFKEQ. The CDR3 is 15 residues long. V gave up 2 bases and J gave up 4 bases, with 14 bases separating them.

The chain links TRBV5-1 to TRBJ2-5; weak D call: TRBD2 (5 bases). This CDR3 has 13 amino acids. Per germline, CDR1 SGHRS and CDR2 YFSETQ. Trimming cost V 7 bases and J 0 bases, with 10 bases left between them. The CDR3 nucleotides are TGCGCCAGCTCCGGGGAATACCAAGAGACCCAGTACTTC. It translates to CASSGEYQETQYF.

The V and J genes are TRBV12-3 or TRBV12-4 and TRBJ2-3; maybe TRBD2 (7 bases). This CDR3 contains 14 residues. The V gene lost 8 bases and the J gene lost 6 bases, with 18 bases spanning the gap. The CDR3 loop reads CASVWEGGLDTQYF. For the CDR3, the DNA is TGTGCCAGCGTTTGGGAGGGGGGGCTCGATACGCAGTATTTT.

The CDR3 DNA sequence: TGCAGCGTTCCGACAACGAACACCGGGGAGCTGTTTTTT. It specifies CSVPTTNTGELFF. The V and J genes are TRBV29-1 and TRBJ2-2; no clear D gene. This CDR3 has 13 residues. With 5 bases removed from V and 0 bases from J, the gap between germline ends came to 7 bases. Germline V gene sequence: CDR1 SQVTM, CDR2 ANQGSEA.

The V and J genes are TRBV10-3 and TRBJ2-3; 10 bases agree with TRBD2. With 6 bases clipped from V and 5 bases from J, the junction kept 14 bases outside the gene matches. Germline V CDR1 and CDR2: ENHRY, SYGVKD. The CDR3 length is 17 residues. The CDR3 here is CAISREIAGGSGDTQYF. CDR3 in DNA: TGTGCCATCAGCCGGGAGATAGCGGGAGGAAGTGGAGATACGCAGTATTTT.

The chain joins TRBV13 to TRBJ2-3; D not certain. Germline loops: CDR1 PRHDT, CDR2 FYEKMQ (reference sequence). The CDR3 runs to 12 residues. V lost 3 bases and J 4 bases, leaving 5 bases between the germline ends. This CDR3 reads CASSFPPDTQYF. As DNA, the CDR3 is TGTGCCAGCAGCTTCCCCCCAGATACGCAGTATTTT.

Only one count was recorded for this clonotype. The CDR3 loop is CSVDPGGRGRAFF. The CDR3 bases are TGCAGCGTTGATCCGGGGGGTAGGGGAAGAGCTTTCTTT. The chain employs TRBV29-1 and TRBJ1-1; maybe TRBD1 (5 bases). Trimming shortened V by 3 bases and J by 10 bases, and 18 bases separated the two germline ends. Germline V lookup: CDR1 SQVTM, CDR2 ANQGSEA. The CDR3 is 13 amino acids.

In DNA, the CDR3 is TGCGCCAGCAGCCAAGAAAGGCCAGCGGGGGGAATAAATGAGCAGTTCTTC. The encoded protein is CASSQERPAGGINEQFF. The chain links TRBV4-3 to TRBJ2-1, with 9 positions matching TRBD2. There are 17 residues in the CDR3. Trimming cost V 0 bases and J 7 bases; bases outside gene matches: 10. Looked up from germline, CDR1 is LGHNA and CDR2 is YSLEER.

This clonotype was found once. The genes are TRBV19 and TRBJ1-2; TRBD1 is a possible D gene (5 bases). Trimming removed 8 bases at V and 4 bases at J, with 26 bases between. This CDR3 comprises 17 residues. Germline V gene data show CDR1 as LNHDA and CDR2 as SQIVND (reference sequence). CDR3 sequence reads: CASEGPSWPLHVYGYTF. The CDR3 DNA reads as TGTGCCAGTGAGGGACCGTCTTGGCCCTTACACGTCTATGGCTACACCTTC.

The rearrangement links TRBV19 to TRBJ2-2; D gene ambiguous. The germline gives CDR1 LNHDA, CDR2 SQIVND (reference sequence). The CDR3 is made up of 12 amino acids. V gave up 5 bases and J gave up 7 bases, with 8 bases separating them. The CDR3 is CASSPRFGELFF. The CDR3 bases are TGTGCCAGTAGTCCAAGGTTCGGGGAGCTGTTTTTT.

The chain is built from TRBV20-1 and TRBJ2-1; 7 bases match TRBD2. CDR3 size: 15 residues. Looked up from germline, CDR1 is DFQATT and CDR2 is SNEGSKA (reference sequence). V was pared by 6 bases and J by 3 bases, with 11 bases of the junction left unmatched. The CDR3 is CSAGARENIYNEQFF. In nucleotides, the CDR3 is TGCAGTGCGGGCGCGCGGGAGAATATCTACAATGAGCAGTTCTTC.

This chain links TRBV4-1 with TRBJ2-2, with TRBD2 as a possible D gene (5 bases). Germline loops: CDR1 MGHRA, CDR2 YSYEKL. The V end was cut by 4 bases, the J end by 0 bases, with 6 bases between. This CDR3 contains 14 residues. CDR3: CASSLLANTGELFF. DNA for the CDR3: TGCGCCAGCAGCCTACTAGCGAACACCGGGGAGCTGTTTTTT.